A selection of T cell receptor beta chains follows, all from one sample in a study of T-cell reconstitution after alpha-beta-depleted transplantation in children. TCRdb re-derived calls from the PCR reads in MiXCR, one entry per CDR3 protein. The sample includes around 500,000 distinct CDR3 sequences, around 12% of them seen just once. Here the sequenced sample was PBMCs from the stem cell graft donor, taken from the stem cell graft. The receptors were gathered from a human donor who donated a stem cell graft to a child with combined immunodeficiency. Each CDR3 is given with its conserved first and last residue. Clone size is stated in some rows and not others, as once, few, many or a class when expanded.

CDR3: CASSWAGTGSTGELFF
V: TRBV7-2
size: many
J: TRBJ2-2

CDR3: CSVDESRGGDTQYF
V: TRBV29-1
size: few
J: TRBJ2-3

CDR3: CASSTSGGGYGYTF
V: TRBV5-1
size: .
J: TRBJ1-2

CDR3: CSVEGQGSVYGYTF
V: TRBV29-1
size: .
J: TRBJ1-2

CDR3: CSARSPSGRTYEQYF
V: TRBV20-1
size: .
J: TRBJ2-7

CDR3: CASSYTSERGQYGYTF
V: TRBV6-5
size: few
J: TRBJ1-2

CDR3: CSATGTEEETQYF
V: TRBV20-1
size: few
J: TRBJ2-5

CDR3: CSPPRADTQYF
V: TRBV20-1
size: .
J: TRBJ2-3

CDR3: CSATDRVRYEQYF
V: TRBV20-1
size: few
J: TRBJ2-7

CDR3: CASSHQGFGYEEAFF
V: TRBV9
size: .
J: TRBJ1-1

CDR3: CAWRGSVAPGTQYF
V: TRBV30
size: .
J: TRBJ2-3

CDR3: CSVEGWDSFGTGELFF
V: TRBV29-1
size: many
J: TRBJ2-2

CDR3: CSTRLAGDTNYNNEQFF
V: TRBV20-1
size: few
J: TRBJ2-1

CDR3: CASSQGRYQETQYF
V: TRBV4-2
size: many
J: TRBJ2-5

CDR3: CASSVDPSGGSNEQFF
V: TRBV9
size: .
J: TRBJ2-1

CDR3: CSVAGLHSYNEQFF
V: TRBV20-1
size: many
J: TRBJ2-1

CDR3: CAWSEGQNQPQHF
V: TRBV30
size: few
J: TRBJ1-5

CDR3: CASSSTAIRGEQYF
V: TRBV7-2
size: many
J: TRBJ2-7

CDR3: CASSQGLGRNNQPQHF
V: TRBV3-1
size: few
J: TRBJ1-5

CDR3: CASSQWGTSGEETQYF
V: TRBV4-3
size: few
J: TRBJ2-5

CDR3: CAISPGAYYEQYF
V: TRBV10-3
size: many
J: TRBJ2-7

CDR3: CSAPPLLADPYNEQFF
V: TRBV20-1
size: .
J: TRBJ2-1

CDR3: CASSGVAGVYEQYF
V: TRBV10-2
size: few
J: TRBJ2-7

CDR3: CASSLVGQGGKTQYF
V: TRBV12-3/TRBV12-4
size: .
J: TRBJ2-5

CDR3: CASSLSGGTGELFF
V: TRBV7-2
size: many
J: TRBJ2-2

CDR3: CASSLQVNYGYTF
V: TRBV5-1
size: many
J: TRBJ1-2

CDR3: CASSPLRTGPFTDTQYF
V: TRBV14
size: .
J: TRBJ2-3

CDR3: CASSSSGGADTQYF
V: TRBV5-1
size: many
J: TRBJ2-3

CDR3: CSASTSGRFAYEQYF
V: TRBV20-1
size: few
J: TRBJ2-7

CDR3: CSVERVATGELFF
V: TRBV29-1
size: many
J: TRBJ2-2

CDR3: CASSTPTGLSLYEQYF
V: TRBV7-9
size: .
J: TRBJ2-7

CDR3: CASSYSVPRTNEQFF
V: TRBV6-5
size: few
J: TRBJ2-1

CDR3: CASSRARQGVETQYF
V: TRBV3-1
size: few
J: TRBJ2-5

CDR3: CASSLSLGSGANVLTF
V: TRBV5-1
size: many
J: TRBJ2-6

CDR3: CASSLHRSSSYNSPLHF
V: TRBV27
size: few
J: TRBJ1-6

CDR3: CASSLTTGTVGTIYF
V: TRBV7-2
size: .
J: TRBJ1-3

CDR3: CATSDRLGQGLLETQYF
V: TRBV24-1
size: .
J: TRBJ2-5

CDR3: CASSKLPGQQETQYF
V: TRBV3-1
size: few
J: TRBJ2-5

CDR3: CSVENNEQFF
V: TRBV29-1
size: many
J: TRBJ2-1

CDR3: CASSAGTGNTDTQYF
V: TRBV19
size: .
J: TRBJ2-3

CDR3: CAWSVFREDQPQHF
V: TRBV30
size: .
J: TRBJ1-5

CDR3: CASSQQGIHQPQHF
V: TRBV12-3/TRBV12-4
size: few
J: TRBJ1-5

CDR3: CASSYSSGRSNGELFF
V: TRBV6-2/TRBV6-3
size: many
J: TRBJ2-2

CDR3: CASNLQGAYGYTF
V: TRBV7-2
size: many
J: TRBJ1-2

CDR3: CASSLYNSPLHF
V: TRBV12-3/TRBV12-4
size: many
J: TRBJ1-6

CDR3: CSARDTRGQKVTEAFF
V: TRBV20-1
size: few
J: TRBJ1-1

CDR3: CASSPAGELFF
V: TRBV12-3/TRBV12-4
size: many
J: TRBJ2-2

CDR3: CASSYSNRWSEAFF
V: TRBV6-2/TRBV6-3
size: few
J: TRBJ1-1

CDR3: CASTSPHTVGTDTQYF
V: TRBV19
size: .
J: TRBJ2-3

CDR3: CASSPEPGQPQHF
V: TRBV7-3
size: few
J: TRBJ1-5

CDR3: CASGRYGGERHTEAFF
V: TRBV21-1
size: few
J: TRBJ1-1

CDR3: CASSFTTGGTGELFF
V: TRBV7-2
size: few
J: TRBJ2-2

CDR3: CASSYYKVGTEAFF
V: TRBV6-5
size: few
J: TRBJ1-1